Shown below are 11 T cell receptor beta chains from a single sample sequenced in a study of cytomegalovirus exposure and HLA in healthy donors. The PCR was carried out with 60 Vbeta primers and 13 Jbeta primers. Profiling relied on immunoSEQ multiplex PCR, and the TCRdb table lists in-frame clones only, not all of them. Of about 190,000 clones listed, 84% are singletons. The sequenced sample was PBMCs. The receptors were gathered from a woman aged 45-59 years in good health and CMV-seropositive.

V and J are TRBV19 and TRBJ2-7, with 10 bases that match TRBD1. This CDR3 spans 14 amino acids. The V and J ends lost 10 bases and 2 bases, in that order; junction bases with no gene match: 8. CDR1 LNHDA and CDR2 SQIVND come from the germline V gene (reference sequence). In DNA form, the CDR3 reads TGTGCCACCCGCGGGACAGGGGCTCCCTACGAGCAGTACTTC. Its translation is CATRGTGAPYEQYF.

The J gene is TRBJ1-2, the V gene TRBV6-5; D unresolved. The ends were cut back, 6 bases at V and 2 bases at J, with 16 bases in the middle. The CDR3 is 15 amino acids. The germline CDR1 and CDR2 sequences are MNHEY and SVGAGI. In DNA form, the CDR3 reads TGTGCCAGCAGCCTATACCCCGGCGGCAACTATGGCTACACCTTC. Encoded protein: CASSLYPGGNYGYTF.

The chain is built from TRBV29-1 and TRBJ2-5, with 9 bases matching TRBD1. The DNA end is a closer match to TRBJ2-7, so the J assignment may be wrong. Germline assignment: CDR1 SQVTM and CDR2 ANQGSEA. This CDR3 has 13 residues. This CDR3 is CSASGQGPLEQYF. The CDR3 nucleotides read TGCAGCGCTTCGGGACAGGGCCCCCTCGAGCAGTACTTC.

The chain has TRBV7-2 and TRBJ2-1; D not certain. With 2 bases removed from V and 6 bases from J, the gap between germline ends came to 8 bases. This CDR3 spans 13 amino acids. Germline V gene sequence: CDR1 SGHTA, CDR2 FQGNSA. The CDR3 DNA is TGTGCCAGCAGCTTAATAGTTGGCAATGAGCAGTTCTTC. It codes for CASSLIVGNEQFF.

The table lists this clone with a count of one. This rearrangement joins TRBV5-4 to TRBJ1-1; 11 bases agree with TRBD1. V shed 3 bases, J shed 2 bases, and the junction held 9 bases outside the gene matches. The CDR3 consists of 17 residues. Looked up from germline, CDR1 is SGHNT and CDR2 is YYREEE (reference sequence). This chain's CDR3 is CASSSGQGAKKNTEAFF. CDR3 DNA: TGTGCCAGCAGCTCCGGACAGGGGGCAAAAAAAAACACTGAAGCTTTCTTT.

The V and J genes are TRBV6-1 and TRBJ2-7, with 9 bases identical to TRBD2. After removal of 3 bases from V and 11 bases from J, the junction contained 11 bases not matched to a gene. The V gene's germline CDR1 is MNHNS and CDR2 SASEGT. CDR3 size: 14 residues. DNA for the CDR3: TGTGCCAGCAGTGAGGTGGGGCTAGCGGGGTCGGAGTACTTC. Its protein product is CASSEVGLAGSEYF.

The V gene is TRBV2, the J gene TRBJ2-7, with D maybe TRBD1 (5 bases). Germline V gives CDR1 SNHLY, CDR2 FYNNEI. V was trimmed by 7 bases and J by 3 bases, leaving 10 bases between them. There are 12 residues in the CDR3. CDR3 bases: TGTGCCAGCACAAGACAGCTCTACGAGCAGTACTTC. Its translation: CASTRQLYEQYF.

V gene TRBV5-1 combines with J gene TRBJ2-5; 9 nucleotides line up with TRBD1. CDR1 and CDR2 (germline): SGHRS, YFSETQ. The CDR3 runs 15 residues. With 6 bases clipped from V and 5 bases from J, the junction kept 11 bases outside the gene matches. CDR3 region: CASKPTGGPYETQYF. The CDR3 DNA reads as TGCGCCAGCAAACCGACAGGGGGGCCGTACGAGACCCAGTACTTC.

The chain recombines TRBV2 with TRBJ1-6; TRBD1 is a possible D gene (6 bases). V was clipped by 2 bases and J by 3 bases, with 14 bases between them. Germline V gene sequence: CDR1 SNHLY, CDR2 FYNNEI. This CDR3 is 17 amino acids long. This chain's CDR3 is CASSENVGHIYNSPLHF. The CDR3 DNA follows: TGTGCCAGCAGTGAAAATGTGGGACACATCTATAATTCACCCCTCCACTTT.

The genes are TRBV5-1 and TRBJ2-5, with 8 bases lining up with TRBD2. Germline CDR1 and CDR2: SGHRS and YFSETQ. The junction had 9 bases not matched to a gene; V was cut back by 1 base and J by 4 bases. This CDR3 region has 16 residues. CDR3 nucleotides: TGCGCCAGCAGCTTGCGGGACGGGGGGGCAGGAGAGACCCAGTACTTC. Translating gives CASSLRDGGAGETQYF. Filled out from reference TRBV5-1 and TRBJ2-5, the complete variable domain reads KAGVTQTPRYLIKTRGQQVTLSCSPISGHRSVSWYQQTPGQGLQFLFEYFSETQRNKGNFPGRFSGRQFSNSRSEMNVSTLELGDSALYLCASSLRDGGAGETQYFGPGTRLLVL.

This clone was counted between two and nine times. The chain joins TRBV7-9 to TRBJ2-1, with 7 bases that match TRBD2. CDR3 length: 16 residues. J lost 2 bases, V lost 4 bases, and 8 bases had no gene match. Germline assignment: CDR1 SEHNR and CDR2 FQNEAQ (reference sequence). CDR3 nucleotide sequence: TGTGCCAGCAGCTCTGTCGGGGGGACCGCCTACAATGAGCAGTTCTTC. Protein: CASSSVGGTAYNEQFF.